The clone carrying this T cell receptor beta chain has ten or more counts. This sample is drawn from a study of T cells in Graves' hyperthyroidism and ophthalmopathy. V gave up 5 bases and J gave up 7 bases; unmatched junction bases: 8. The CDR3 contains 15 residues. Germline V CDR1 and CDR2: SNHLY, FYNNEI. Researchers amplified the TCR beta CDR3 regions from RNA transcripts. With the HTBI primer set, the TCR CDR3 went through a first round of RT-PCR. From the multiplex PCR reads, TCRdb called clonotypes with MiXCR, one entry per CDR3 protein. The table has 340,000 or so distinct CDR3 sequences, approximately 16% seen once; the top ten hold roughly 31%. Stable disease denoted Graves' hyperthyroidism without ophthalmopathy progression within 18 months.

This clonotype was sampled from a man younger than 40 with Graves' hyperthyroidism. V gene TRBV2 combines with J gene TRBJ2-1; 10 nucleotides match TRBD2. The sample taken for sequencing was blood. The CDR3 sequence is CASSSLAGVSNEQFF. The CDR3 coding sequence is TGTGCCAGCAGTTCTCTAGCGGGAGTGTCAAATGAGCAGTTCTTC. Full variable domain (remainder filled in from reference TRBV2 and TRBJ2-1): EPEVTQTPSHQVTQMGQEVILRCVPISNHLYFYWYRQILGQKVEFLVSFYNNEISEKSEIFDDQFSVERPDGSNFTLKIRSTKLEDSAMYFCASSSLAGVSNEQFFGPGTRLTVL.